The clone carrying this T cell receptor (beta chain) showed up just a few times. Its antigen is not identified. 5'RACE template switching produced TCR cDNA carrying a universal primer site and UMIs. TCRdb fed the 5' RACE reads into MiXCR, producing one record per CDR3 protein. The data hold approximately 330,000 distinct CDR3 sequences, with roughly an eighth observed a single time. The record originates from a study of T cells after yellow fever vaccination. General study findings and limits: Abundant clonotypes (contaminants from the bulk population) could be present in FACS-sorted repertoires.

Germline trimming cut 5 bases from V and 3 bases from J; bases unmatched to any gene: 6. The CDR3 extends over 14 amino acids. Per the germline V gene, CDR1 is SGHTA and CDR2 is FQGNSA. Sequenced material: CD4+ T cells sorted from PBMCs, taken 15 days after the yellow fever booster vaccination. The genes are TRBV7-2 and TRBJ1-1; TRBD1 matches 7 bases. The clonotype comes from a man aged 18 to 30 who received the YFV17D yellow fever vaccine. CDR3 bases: TGTGCCAGCAGCCCCAGGGGGGCTTACACTGAAGCTTTCTTT. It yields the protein CASSPRGAYTEAFF.